The 5 T cell receptor beta chains reported below all come from one sample, sequenced in a study of CD8 T cells in Susac syndrome. It was with random hexamers that 0.5 to 1 ug RNA was reverse transcribed. TCRdb re-called the immunoSEQ multiplex PCR reads through MiXCR, storing one row per CDR3 protein. The sample yields about 440,000 distinct CDR3 sequences, more than 70% seen once. What was sequenced was CD8+ T cells from PBMCs. The receptors shown here come from a human donor with multiple sclerosis.

The chain employs TRBV19 and TRBJ2-3; D may be TRBD2 (7 bases). The V gene's germline CDR1 is LNHDA and CDR2 SQIVND (reference sequence). Trimming shortened V by 3 bases and J by 4 bases, and 23 bases separated the two germline ends. CDR3 length equals 18 residues. CDR3 nucleotides: TGTGCCAGTAGTATCGTCGTGGACGTGGGAGGGGGGCCAGATACGCAGTATTTT. It codes for CASSIVVDVGGGPDTQYF.

The genes are TRBV7-9 and TRBJ2-7; D may be TRBD2 (6 bases). V was shortened by 5 bases and J by 2 bases, with 10 bases between the two germline ends. CDR1 SEHNR and CDR2 FQNEAQ come from the germline V gene (reference sequence). CDR3 size: 13 residues. Written as DNA, the CDR3 is TGTGCCAGCAGCGCCGGGAGCCCCTACGAGCAGTACTTC. Encoded protein: CASSAGSPYEQYF.

V gene TRBV7-2 combines with J gene TRBJ1-1, with D hard to call. With 6 bases removed from V and 2 bases from J, the gap between germline ends came to 16 bases. The germline CDR1 and CDR2 sequences are SGHTA and FQGNSA. This CDR3 comprises 15 residues. The CDR3 DNA follows: TGTGCCAGCAGTTATGATGGTCGGGGAAACACTGAAGCTTTCTTT. This gives the protein CASSYDGRGNTEAFF.

The rearrangement links TRBV5-4 to TRBJ1-1, with 9 bases aligning to TRBD1. Unmatched junction bases numbered 7, after V lost 0 bases and J lost 4 bases. Germline V gives CDR1 SGHNT, CDR2 YYREEE (reference sequence). The CDR3 length is 16 residues. Written as DNA, the CDR3 is TGTGCCAGCAGCTTGGCACCGGGACAGGGCTCCACTGAAGCTTTCTTT. This translates into CASSLAPGQGSTEAFF.

The chain recombines TRBV12-5 with TRBJ2-1; possible D gene TRBD2, 6 bases. The CDR3 is made up of 14 amino acids. Germline V gene data show CDR1 as LGHNT and CDR2 as FRNRAP. V lost 5 bases and J 10 bases, leaving 18 bases between the germline ends. CDR3 in amino acids: CASGATDYGYEQFF. CDR3 DNA: TGTGCTAGTGGTGCAACGGACTACGGCTACGAGCAGTTCTTC.